The 31 T cell receptor beta chains reported below all come from one sample, sequenced in a study of vaccination and CD4 T cells after COVID-19. As to treatment: roughly 11-day PBMC culture with coronavirus spike peptide pools or control peptides (ViraFEST assay). These receptors' targets are unknown. Sequencing of cultured CD4+ T cell DNA used the Oncomine TCR Beta short-read assay. TCRdb used MiXCR to reprocess the PCR reads, holding one entry per CDR3 protein. The sample lists 20,000 to 25,000 distinct CDR3 sequences; approximately 61% were seen once. Input material: CD4+ T cells from blood, cultured in vitro. The source of these receptors is a human donor who had recovered from COVID-19.

The CDR3 DNA reads as TGTGCCTGGAGTGTTCGACAGGGCAACTATGGCTACACCTTC. Translated, it gives CAWSVRQGNYGYTF. The chain carries TRBV30 and TRBJ1-2; 7 bases map to TRBD1. Looked up from germline, CDR1 is GTSNPN and CDR2 is SVGIG (reference sequence). The V segment lost 0 bases and the J segment 2 bases; nucleotides outside the gene matches: 3. The CDR3 extends over 14 amino acids.

The chain carries TRBV20-1 and TRBJ1-1; 9 bases are a match to TRBD1. The trim removed 6 bases at V and 7 bases at J, leaving 9 bases unmatched. Per germline, CDR1 DFQATT and CDR2 SNEGSKA (reference sequence). The CDR3 extends over 13 amino acids. CDR3 region: CSALRTGDFEAFF. For the CDR3, the DNA is TGCAGTGCCCTCAGGACAGGGGACTTTGAAGCTTTCTTT.

This chain links TRBV4-3 with TRBJ2-1; D may be TRBD1 or TRBD2 (5 bases each). Germline values: CDR1 LGHNA, CDR2 YSLEER. V shed 1 base and J shed 5 bases, with 15 bases lying between them. The CDR3 runs 16 residues. CDR3 in amino acids: CASSQGVGTEDNEQFF. As DNA, the CDR3 is TGCGCCAGCAGCCAAGGGGTGGGGACGGAAGACAATGAGCAGTTCTTC.

This clonotype was detected a few times. The chain has TRBV7-2 and TRBJ2-7; D gene uncertain. The CDR3 is made up of 13 amino acids. CDR1 is SGHTA, CDR2 FQGNSA, per germline. The ends were cut back, 5 bases at V and 4 bases at J, with 12 bases in the middle. In DNA form, the CDR3 reads TGTGCCAGCAGCCGTAACCCAGGATACGAGCAGTACTTC. It translates to CASSRNPGYEQYF.

The rearrangement joins TRBV5-1 to TRBJ1-2; maybe TRBD1 (5 bases). The CDR3 spans 14 residues. From germline, CDR1 is SGHRS and CDR2 YFSETQ. The V gene lost 4 bases and the J gene lost 3 bases, with 13 bases spanning the gap. In DNA form, the CDR3 reads TGCGCCAGCAGCCCCCGTGGGGGTGACTATGGCTACACCTTC. This sequence encodes CASSPRGGDYGYTF.

The chain carries TRBV7-9 and TRBJ1-2, with D unclear. Trimming cost V 8 bases and J 10 bases, with 17 bases left between them. CDR1 and CDR2 from the germline V gene are SEHNR and FQNEAQ (reference sequence). This CDR3 has 12 residues. CDR3 DNA: TGTGCCAGCGGCCTGGCCGGGCAGGACTACACCTTC. Amino acid sequence: CASGLAGQDYTF.

This clonotype was recorded only once. The V gene is TRBV20-1, the J gene TRBJ2-3, with TRBD2 matching 12 bases. This CDR3 spans 16 amino acids. Trimming took 1 base from V and 4 from J; bases not matched to a gene: 6. Germline loops: CDR1 DFQATT, CDR2 SNEGSKA (reference sequence). The DNA for the CDR3 is TGCAGTGCTAGAGCCCGACTAGCGGGGGACTCAGATACGCAGTATTTT. The encoded protein is CSARARLAGDSDTQYF.

The table lists this clonotype with a count of one. This chain links TRBV11-2 with TRBJ1-2; no definite D call. There are 13 residues in the CDR3. The germline V and J ends were trimmed by 4 bases and 5 bases, with 11 bases remaining between them. The germline V gene has CDR1 SGHAT and CDR2 FQNNGV. CDR3 DNA sequence: TGTGCCAGCAGCTCCTTAAACCAGTATGGCTACACCTTC. This sequence encodes CASSSLNQYGYTF.

The V and J genes are TRBV4-1 and TRBJ1-3; 7 nucleotides line up with TRBD1. The CDR3 totals 18 residues. Germline V gene data show CDR1 as MGHRA and CDR2 as YSYEKL. J lost 0 bases, V lost 5 bases, and 13 bases had no gene match. CDR3 amino acids: CASSFQGEIIRSGNTIYF. The CDR3 nucleotides read TGCGCCAGCAGCTTCCAGGGGGAGATAATCCGCTCTGGAAACACCATATATTTT.

The gene calls are TRBV7-9 and TRBJ2-7, with TRBD1 matching over 9 bases. J lost 6 bases, V lost 1 base, and 4 bases had no gene match. The CDR3 covers 14 residues. CDR1 and CDR2 (germline): SEHNR, FQNEAQ (reference sequence). CDR3 DNA: TGTGCCAGCAGCTTAGTGGGACAGGGAAGCGAGCAGTACTTC. This gives the protein CASSLVGQGSEQYF. The full variable domain, rest sourced from reference TRBV7-9 and TRBJ2-7, is DTGVSQNPRHKITKRGQNVTFRCDPISEHNRLYWYRQTLGQGPEFLTYFQNEAQLEKSRLLSDRFSAERPKGSFSTLEIQRTEQGDSAMYLCASSLVGQGSEQYFGPGTRLTVT.

This chain links TRBV7-6 with TRBJ1-5; 9 bases line up with TRBD1. Germline V gives CDR1 SGHVS, CDR2 FNYEAQ. This CDR3 spans 15 amino acids. Losses at the gene ends were 0 bases for V and 6 bases for J; bases not matched to a gene: 3. The chain's CDR3 is CASSLATGGGQPQHF. CDR3 in DNA: TGTGCCAGCAGCTTAGCCACAGGGGGCGGTCAGCCCCAGCATTTT.

The chain combines TRBV7-2 with TRBJ2-1, with 7 bases fitting TRBD1. Trimming cost V 1 base and J 9 bases; bases outside gene matches: 9. Looked up from germline, CDR1 is SGHTA and CDR2 is FQGNSA. The CDR3 is 15 residues long. The CDR3 DNA reads TGTGCCAGCAGCTTAGGTATGAGGGGGCCCGGTGAGCAGTTCTTC. Its protein product is CASSLGMRGPGEQFF.

The CDR3 region is CSAREPGSTDTQYF. CDR3 DNA sequence: TGCAGTGCTAGAGAACCGGGATCCACAGATACGCAGTATTTT. This chain joins TRBV20-1 and TRBJ2-3; D is possibly TRBD2 (5 bases). The CDR3 contains 14 residues. Trimming stripped 0 bases from V and 2 bases from J, with 9 bases between. Germline CDR1 reads DFQATT; CDR2 reads SNEGSKA (reference sequence).

This clonotype was recorded only once. The junction differs from germline at one of its ends, possibly a read error. V and J are TRBV6-4 and TRBJ2-5; a possible D gene is TRBD2 (6 bases). The germline CDR1 and CDR2 sequences are MRHNA and SNTAGT. This CDR3 contains 13 residues. The CDR3 reads CAISGGLGETQYF. The CDR3 region has the DNA TGTGCCATCAGTGGAGGGTTGGGGGAGACCCAGTACTTC.

The chain joins TRBV6-5 to TRBJ2-5, with D tentatively TRBD1 (5 bases). In germline, CDR1 is MNHEY, CDR2 SVGAGI. The CDR3 runs to 13 residues. V shed 2 bases and J shed 5 bases, with 9 bases lying between them. As DNA, the CDR3 is TGTGCCAGCAGTTACGGGGCGCTTGAGACCCAGTACTTC. As protein: CASSYGALETQYF.

This clonotype occurred once. V is TRBV6-2 or TRBV6-3 and J is TRBJ2-7, with TRBD2 as a possible D gene (6 bases). This CDR3 is 16 amino acids long. Trimming pared 0 bases from V and 6 bases from J, leaving 18 bases between. Germline-derived CDR1 and CDR2 are MNHEY and SVGEGT. The CDR3 spells CASSYSFSRELREQYF. Written as DNA, the CDR3 is TGTGCCAGCAGTTACTCTTTCTCTCGGGAGCTCCGCGAGCAGTACTTC.

The chain has TRBV2 and TRBJ1-1, with D possibly matching TRBD1 (5 bases). This CDR3 has 10 residues. V lost 6 bases, J lost 7 bases, and 6 bases lay in between. Germline V gives CDR1 SNHLY, CDR2 FYNNEI. The CDR3 loop reads CASRTVEAFF. The CDR3 region has the DNA TGTGCCAGCAGGACAGTTGAAGCTTTCTTT.

This clonotype has just a few counts. The chain recombines TRBV19 with TRBJ1-5; 7 bases fit TRBD1. CDR1 is LNHDA and CDR2 is SQIVND in the germline V gene (reference sequence). V trimming: 4 bases; J trimming: 7 bases; junction bases outside the gene matches: 16. The CDR3 length is 17 residues. The CDR3 DNA is TGTGCCAGTAGTAAGGTCGGGATAGGGGGCTTAAGGCAGCCCCAGCATTTT. Translating gives CASSKVGIGGLRQPQHF.

This clonotype was picked up a small number of times. The chain has TRBV7-6 and TRBJ1-1, with 7 bases aligning to TRBD1. CDR3 length: 13 amino acids. Trimming at V came to 5 bases and at J to 4 bases, leaving 4 bases not matched to a gene. CDR1 and CDR2 (germline): SGHVS, FNYEAQ. CDR3 nucleotides: TGTGCCAGCAGCCAGGGGGGAGGCACTGAAGCTTTCTTT. It encodes CASSQGGGTEAFF.

The CDR3 bases are TGTGCCAGCACCGGCGCGGGGACAGGGCCTCCCACCCGCTACGAGCAGTACTTC. Residues: CASTGAGTGPPTRYEQYF. V and J are TRBV27 and TRBJ2-7, with 9 bases identical to TRBD1. This CDR3 region has 18 residues. V was pared by 7 bases and J by 3 bases, with 19 bases of the junction left unmatched. Germline loops: CDR1 MNHEY, CDR2 SMNVEV (reference sequence).

The chain couples TRBV12-3 or TRBV12-4 to TRBJ1-5; D remains ambiguous. The CDR3 sequence is 14 residues long. The V end was cut by 4 bases, the J end by 4 bases, with 11 bases between. CDR3 nucleotide sequence: TGTGCCAGCAGTTCAAGACCGGAGAATCAGCCCCAGCATTTT. Protein sequence: CASSSRPENQPQHF.

The chain carries TRBV7-2 and TRBJ2-5; tentatively, D is TRBD1 (6 bases). This CDR3 contains 14 residues. Germline V lookup: CDR1 SGHTA, CDR2 FQGNSA. Trimming removed 5 bases from V and 4 bases from J, with 14 bases in between. The CDR3 coding sequence is TGTGCCAGCAGCAACTCGCAGGGGCGAGAGACCCAGTACTTC. Its protein product is CASSNSQGRETQYF.

The rearrangement joins TRBV20-1 to TRBJ1-1; 7 nucleotides line up with TRBD1. The CDR3 spans 15 residues. Trimming took 1 base from V and 0 from J; bases not matched to a gene: 5. Looked up from germline, CDR1 is DFQATT and CDR2 is SNEGSKA (reference sequence). The CDR3 DNA follows: TGCAGTGCTAGAGGTGCAGGGGGAGTGAACACTGAAGCTTTCTTT. This gives the protein CSARGAGGVNTEAFF.

The rearrangement joins TRBV6-2 or TRBV6-3 to TRBJ2-1, with a tentative D call TRBD2 (5 bases). In germline, CDR1 is MNHEY, CDR2 SVGEGT. The CDR3 extends over 14 amino acids. The V and J ends lost 7 bases and 8 bases respectively, with 18 bases between them. The CDR3 reads CASNPRVGGDEQFF. CDR3 in DNA: TGTGCCAGCAACCCGAGGGTGGGTGGAGATGAGCAGTTCTTC.

The rearrangement joins TRBV19 to TRBJ1-2; D possibly corresponds to TRBD1 (6 bases). This CDR3 contains 14 residues. Germline V gene data show CDR1 as LNHDA and CDR2 as SQIVND (reference sequence). Trimming pared 4 bases from V and 3 bases from J, leaving 12 bases between. CDR3 protein: CASSRGTWDYGYTF. Written as DNA, the CDR3 is TGTGCCAGTAGTAGGGGGACATGGGACTATGGCTACACCTTC.

The genes are TRBV7-9 and TRBJ1-2, with D maybe TRBD1 (6 bases). V lost 4 bases to trimming and J lost 7 bases, with 16 bases between them. The CDR3 has 14 amino acids. Germline V CDR1 and CDR2: SEHNR, FQNEAQ (reference sequence). This CDR3 is CASSSIPGHAGYTF. CDR3 DNA: TGTGCCAGCAGCTCAATCCCGGGACACGCTGGCTACACCTTC.

The CDR3 reads CASSLGTDNQPQHF. The CDR3 DNA is TGCGCCAGCAGCCTCGGGACGGATAATCAGCCCCAGCATTTT. This chain links TRBV5-1 with TRBJ1-5; weak D call: TRBD1 (5 bases). This CDR3 comprises 14 residues. Deletions cut 4 bases from V and 4 bases from J, with 12 bases between. Germline lookup yields CDR1 SGHRS and CDR2 YFSETQ.

This clonotype has only a few counts. The chain joins TRBV28 to TRBJ1-1, with unresolved D. Per the germline V gene, CDR1 is MDHEN and CDR2 is SYDVKM. The V and J ends lost 3 bases and 5 bases respectively, with 7 bases between them. The CDR3 loop spans 12 amino acids. CDR3: CASSFAGTEAFF. The CDR3 nucleotides are TGTGCCAGCAGTTTCGCGGGGACTGAAGCTTTCTTT.

This clonotype was detected once. The rearrangement links TRBV20-1 to TRBJ2-2, with TRBD1 identical over 7 bases. V dropped 5 bases and J dropped 2; count of bases not matched to a gene: 5. The germline V gene has CDR1 DFQATT and CDR2 SNEGSKA (reference sequence). CDR3 length: 14 amino acids. The CDR3 DNA reads as TGCAGTGCTCCCGGGACAGTCAACACCGGGGAGCTGTTTTTT. This translates into CSAPGTVNTGELFF.

The chain has TRBV6-5 and TRBJ1-1, with 7 bases that match TRBD1. Germline assignment: CDR1 MNHEY and CDR2 SVGAGI. CDR3 length equals 13 residues. V gave up 4 bases and J gave up 9 bases; unmatched junction bases: 8. The CDR3 sequence is CASSLDDRDKAFF. The CDR3 coding sequence is TGTGCCAGCAGTTTAGACGACAGGGATAAAGCTTTCTTT.

This chain links TRBV20-1 with TRBJ2-5; D remains ambiguous. CDR1 and CDR2 from the germline V gene are DFQATT and SNEGSKA (reference sequence). The CDR3 totals 11 residues. The V gene lost 5 bases and the J gene lost 6 bases, with 10 bases spanning the gap. The CDR3 loop reads CSAPLSQTQYF. In nucleotides, the CDR3 is TGCAGTGCTCCGCTGAGTCAGACCCAGTACTTC.